Listed below are T cell receptor beta chains from one sample, sequenced in a study of PD-1 blockade in classical Hodgkin lymphoma. The table came from immunoSEQ multiplex PCR; TCRdb's copy has only in-frame clones and leaves some out. The table has some 6,900 clones, 76% seen once. Sequencing was performed on peripheral blood mononuclear cells (PBMCs), taken before the second cycle of nivolumab. The receptors stem from a human donor with classical Hodgkin lymphoma. The CDR3 runs from the conserved cysteine through the conserved F or W. Each record gives: CDR3 length, clone size, J gene, D gene, V gene, CDR3 protein, CDR3 DNA. D genes are given only for firm matches. Clone size is given for some rows only: seen once, a few or many times, or a class if the clone is expanded.

14 | NA | TRBJ2-5 | NA | TRBV21-1 | CASSKVRIRETQYF | TGTGCCAGCAGCAAAGTTAGAATTAGAGAGACCCAGTACTTC
12 | hyperexpanded | TRBJ1-1 | NA | TRBV5-6 | CASSPGTLEAFF | TGTGCCAGCAGCCCCGGGACTTTAGAAGCTTTCTTT
12 | NA | TRBJ1-2 | NA | TRBV21-1 | CASSSRVRGYTF | TGTGCCAGCAGCTCCCGGGTCCGGGGCTACACCTTC
16 | NA | TRBJ2-1 | TRBD2 | TRBV27 | CASSFTSGAVADEQFF | TGTGCCAGCAGTTTTACTAGCGGGGCGGTTGCCGATGAGCAGTTCTTC
15 | NA | TRBJ2-2 | NA | TRBV6-5 | CASSPGSINTGELFF | TGTGCCAGCAGCCCCGGGTCCATTAACACCGGGGAGCTGTTTTTT
14 | few | TRBJ2-5 | NA | TRBV29-1 | CSVEDPGPEETQYF | TGCAGCGTTGAAGATCCAGGGCCAGAAGAGACCCAGTACTTC
14 | NA | TRBJ2-1 | TRBD1 | TRBV9 | CASSPRGQYNEQFF | TGTGCCAGCAGCCCCCGGGGACAGTACAATGAGCAGTTCTTC
16 | few | TRBJ2-7 | NA | TRBV7-9 | CASSLGGLESSYEQYF | TGTGCCAGCAGCTTGGGGGGCTTGGAGTCCTCCTACGAGCAGTACTTC
16 | NA | TRBJ2-3 | TRBD2 | TRBV11-3 | CASSLDSSGYTDTQYF | TGTGCCAGCAGCTTAGATTCTAGCGGATACACAGATACGCAGTATTTT
15 | NA | TRBJ1-6 | NA | TRBV9 | CASSLRWENNSPLHF | TGTGCCAGCAGCCTCCGTTGGGAAAATAATTCACCCCTCCACTTT
13 | once | TRBJ2-1 | NA | TRBV9 | CASSGTQLNEQFF | TGTGCCAGCAGCGGAACCCAACTGAATGAGCAGTTCTTC
13 | once | TRBJ1-2 | NA | TRBV27 | CASSRQGLSGYTF | TGTGCCAGCAGCCGCCAGGGGCTGAGTGGCTACACCTTC
12 | few | TRBJ1-1 | NA | TRBV28 | CASRGQNTEAFF | TGTGCCAGCAGGGGGCAGAACACTGAAGCTTTCTTT
16 | NA | TRBJ2-3 | TRBD1 | TRBV11-3 | CASSADRGGSTDTQYF | TGTGCCAGCAGCGCGGACAGGGGGGGTAGCACAGATACGCAGTATTTT
13 | once | TRBJ1-1 | NA | TRBV9 | CASSVQVNTEAFF | TGTGCCAGCAGCGTACAGGTGAACACTGAAGCTTTCTTT
16 | NA | TRBJ2-6 | NA | TRBV7-9 | CAGEHLSLSGANVLTF | TGTGCCGGTGAGCACCTATCACTCTCTGGGGCCAACGTCCTGACTTTC
14 | few | TRBJ1-1 | NA | TRBV29-1 | CSVESGHVNTEAFF | TGCAGCGTTGAATCTGGACACGTTAACACTGAAGCTTTCTTT
15 | once | TRBJ2-1 | TRBD2 | TRBV5-6 | CASSLPGLAVHEQFF | TGTGCCAGCAGCTTGCCGGGACTAGCGGTCCATGAGCAGTTCTTC
15 | NA | TRBJ1-5 | NA | TRBV15 | CATSSWGQGNQPQHF | TGTGCCACCAGCAGTTGGGGGCAAGGCAATCAGCCCCAGCATTTT
14 | NA | TRBJ1-1 | NA | TRBV7-3 | CASSFTGRDTEAFF | TGTGCCAGCAGCTTTACAGGCCGGGACACTGAAGCTTTCTTT
15 | NA | TRBJ1-1 | NA | TRBV10-3 | CAISDGQAMNTEAFF | TGTGCCATCAGTGACGGCCAGGCCATGAACACTGAAGCTTTCTTT
13 | NA | TRBJ1-1 | TRBD1 | TRBV6-6 | CASKGQARAEAFF | TGTGCCAGCAAGGGACAGGCCAGAGCTGAAGCTTTCTTT
17 | NA | TRBJ2-5 | NA | TRBV19 | CASSIRGSGPWGETQYF | TGTGCCAGTAGTATAAGGGGTTCGGGGCCCTGGGGGGAGACCCAGTACTTC
13 | once | TRBJ1-5 | NA | TRBV19 | CASRERANQPQHF | TGTGCCAGTAGAGAGAGGGCGAACCAGCCCCAGCATTTT
14 | NA | TRBJ2-7 | NA | TRBV9 | CASSVGGAGYEQYF | TGTGCCAGCAGCGTAGGGGGGGCCGGTTACGAGCAGTACTTC
12 | NA | TRBJ1-5 | NA | TRBV2 | CASSKTNQPQHF | TGTGCCAGCAGTAAGACTAATCAGCCCCAGCATTTT
13 | NA | TRBJ1-2 | NA | TRBV6-1 | CASSEADFFGYTF | TGTGCCAGCAGTGAAGCGGACTTTTTTGGCTACACCTTC
15 | once | TRBJ2-3 | TRBD2 | TRBV7-3 | CASSRLAGGLDTQYF | TGTGCCAGCAGCCGACTAGCGGGAGGATTAGATACGCAGTATTTT
13 | NA | TRBJ2-7 | NA | TRBV15 | CATSRDFPNEQYF | TGTGCCACCAGCAGAGATTTTCCAAACGAGCAGTACTTC
16 | NA | TRBJ2-1 | NA | TRBV7-3 | CASSPLQFSSYNEQFF | TGTGCCAGCAGCCCACTACAATTCAGCTCCTACAATGAGCAGTTCTTC
12 | NA | TRBJ2-3 | TRBD1 | TRBV11-2 | CASGQGEGTQYF | TGTGCCAGCGGACAGGGCGAGGGTACGCAGTATTTT
17 | NA | TRBJ2-5 | TRBD2 | TRBV7-2 | CASSARTSGSMGETQYF | TGTGCCAGCAGCGCCAGGACTAGCGGGAGCATGGGAGAGACCCAGTACTTC
15 | NA | TRBJ1-5 | NA | TRBV5-1 | CASSLDGQRNQPQHF | TGCGCCAGCAGCTTGGACGGACAGCGCAATCAGCCCCAGCATTTT
13 | NA | TRBJ1-2 | NA | TRBV18 | CASSPSQEKGYTF | TGTGCCAGCTCACCATCGCAGGAAAAGGGCTACACCTTC
13 | NA | TRBJ2-2 | NA | TRBV9 | CASSVGPVGELFF | TGTGCCAGCAGCGTAGGGCCGGTCGGGGAGCTGTTTTTT
13 | NA | TRBJ2-7 | NA | TRBV7-1 | CASSSTPFYEQYF | TGTGCCAGCAGCTCGACTCCCTTTTACGAGCAGTACTTC
15 | NA | TRBJ2-7 | TRBD2 | TRBV7-2 | CASSLASGLLYEQYF | TGTGCCAGCAGCTTAGCGTCGGGACTACTTTACGAGCAGTACTTC
17 | NA | TRBJ2-2 | TRBD1 | TRBV27 | CASSEDRGRMVTGELFF | TGTGCTAGCAGTGAGGACAGGGGGCGCATGGTCACCGGGGAGCTGTTTTTT
11 | few | TRBJ2-7 | NA | TRBV5-8 | CASSWYHEQYF | TGTGCCAGCAGCTGGTACCACGAGCAGTACTTC
17 | NA | TRBJ2-7 | TRBD1 | TRBV7-2 | CASSFSTGPDPTYEQYF | TGTGCCAGCAGCTTCTCGACAGGGCCTGACCCAACCTACGAGCAGTACTTC
16 | few | TRBJ2-1 | TRBD2 | TRBV9 | CASSERLADGDNEQFF | TGTGCCAGCAGCGAACGCCTAGCGGACGGCGACAATGAGCAGTTCTTC
17 | NA | TRBJ2-1 | NA | TRBV6-1 | CAISESGLASSYNEQFF | TGTGCCATCAGTGAGTCAGGGCTAGCGAGCTCCTACAATGAGCAGTTCTTC
12 | NA | TRBJ1-1 | TRBD1 | TRBV6-5 | CASSDRDTEAFF | TGTGCCAGCAGCGACAGGGACACTGAAGCTTTCTTT
14 | NA | TRBJ2-1 | TRBD2 | TRBV7-3 | CASSPGGYINEQFF | TGTGCCAGCAGCCCGGGAGGCTACATAAATGAGCAGTTCTTC
15 | NA | TRBJ2-1 | NA | TRBV19 | CASSTGLGGYNEQFF | TGTGCCAGTAGTACAGGGCTGGGGGGTTACAATGAGCAGTTCTTC
15 | NA | TRBJ2-7 | NA | TRBV5-4 | CASSHSRGPRREQYF | TGCGCCAGCAGCCATTCACGGGGCCCAAGGCGCGAGCAGTACTTC
14 | NA | TRBJ1-5 | TRBD1 | TRBV6-6 | CASSVQGFDQPQHF | TGTGCCAGCAGTGTACAGGGGTTCGATCAGCCCCAGCATTTT
21 | NA | TRBJ2-2 | TRBD2 | TRBV4-1 | CASSHGGAPGRGGVSTGELFF | TGCGCCAGCAGCCACGGAGGTGCGCCGGGGCGGGGGGGAGTGAGCACCGGGGAGCTGTTTTTT
15 | NA | TRBJ2-7 | TRBD2 | TRBV19 | CASSIASGSFYEQYF | TGTGCCAGTAGTATAGCCAGCGGGAGTTTCTACGAGCAGTACTTC
14 | few | TRBJ2-7 | TRBD1 | TRBV9 | CASSVGQGAYEQYF | TGTGCCAGCAGCGTAGGACAGGGCGCCTACGAGCAGTACTTC
15 | NA | TRBJ1-6 | NA | TRBV6-1 | CASSSEGPWDSPLHF | TGTGCCAGCAGTTCCGAAGGGCCGTGGGATTCACCCCTCCACTTT
13 | NA | TRBJ1-2 | NA | TRBV9 | CASSVGQGYGYTF | TGTGCCAGCAGCGTAGGTCAGGGTTATGGCTACACCTTC
15 | NA | TRBJ2-1 | TRBD2 | TRBV9 | CASSVAASGYNEQFF | TGTGCCAGCAGCGTAGCCGCTAGCGGTTACAATGAGCAGTTCTTC
16 | NA | TRBJ2-7 | NA | TRBV5-1 | CASSLGSQGSPYEQYF | TGCGCCAGCAGCTTGGGTTCGCAGGGGTCACCCTACGAGCAGTACTTC
13 | NA | TRBJ2-1 | TRBD1 | TRBV7-7 | CASSVGQGNEQFF | TGTGCTAGCAGCGTGGGACAGGGGAATGAGCAGTTCTTC